The clone carrying this TCR beta chain was seen only once. Its antigen is not identified. The data were taken from a study of shared clonotypes between healthy human individuals. Assay used: immunoSEQ multiplex PCR; TCRdb lists only in-frame clones, some missing. The table includes some 2,100,000 clones, more than 85% detected once. Naive CD8 cells lacked CD45RO and underwent positive selection for CCR7, leaving out terminally differentiated effector memory CD45RA+ cells. HIV-negative, healthy adults without recent acute infections or vaccinations were the donors. Study-wide points: Sampling included only blood; tissue repertoires likely differ. Relative to memory subsets, naive subsets generally showed larger estimated richness. Unshared clonotypes carried lower generation probabilities than those common to all four donors.

This receptor was taken from a man aged 18 to 29 in good health. Some clones in this sample may be carry-over from other donors' samples. The material sequenced was naive CD8+ T cells from PBMCs.

CDR3 DNA sequence: TGTGCCAGTAGTATAGAGGGGCGGAACACTGAAGCTTTCTTT. As protein: CASSIEGRNTEAFF. The V gene is TRBV19, the J gene TRBJ1-1; TRBD1 is a possible D gene (5 bases). The V gene lost 0 bases and the J gene lost 1 base, with 6 bases spanning the gap. The CDR3 spans 14 residues. The V gene's germline CDR1 is LNHDA and CDR2 SQIVND (reference sequence).